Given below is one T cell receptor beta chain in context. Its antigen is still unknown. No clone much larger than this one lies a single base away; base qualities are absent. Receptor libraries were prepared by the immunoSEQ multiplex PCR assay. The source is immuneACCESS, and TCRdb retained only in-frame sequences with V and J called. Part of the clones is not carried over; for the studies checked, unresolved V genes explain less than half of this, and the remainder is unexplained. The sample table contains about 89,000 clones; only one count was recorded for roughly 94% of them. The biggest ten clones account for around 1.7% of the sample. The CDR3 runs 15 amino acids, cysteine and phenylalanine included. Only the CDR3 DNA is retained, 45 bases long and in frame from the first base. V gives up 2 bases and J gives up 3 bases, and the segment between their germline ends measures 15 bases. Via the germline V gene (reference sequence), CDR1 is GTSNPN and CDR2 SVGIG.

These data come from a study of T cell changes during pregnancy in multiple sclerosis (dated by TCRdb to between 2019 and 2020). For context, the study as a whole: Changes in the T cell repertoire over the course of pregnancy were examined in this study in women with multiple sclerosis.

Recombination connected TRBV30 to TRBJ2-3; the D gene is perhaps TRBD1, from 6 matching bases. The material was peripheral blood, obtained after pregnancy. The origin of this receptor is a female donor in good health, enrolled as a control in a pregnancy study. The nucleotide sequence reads TGTGCCTGGAGTACGGGACAACTAAATACAGATACGCAGTATTTT. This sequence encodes CAWSTGQLNTDTQYF.